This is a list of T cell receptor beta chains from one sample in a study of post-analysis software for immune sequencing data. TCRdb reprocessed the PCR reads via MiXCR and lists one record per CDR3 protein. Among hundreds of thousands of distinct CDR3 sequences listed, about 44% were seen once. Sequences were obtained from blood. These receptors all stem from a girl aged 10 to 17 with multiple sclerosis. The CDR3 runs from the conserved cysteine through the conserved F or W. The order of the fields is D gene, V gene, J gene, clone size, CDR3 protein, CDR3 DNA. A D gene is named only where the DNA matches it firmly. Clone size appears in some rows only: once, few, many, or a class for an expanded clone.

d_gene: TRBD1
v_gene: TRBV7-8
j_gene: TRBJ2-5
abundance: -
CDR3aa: CASSLDRGSQETQYF
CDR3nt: TGTGCCAGCAGCTTAGACAGGGGTTCCCAAGAGACCCAGTACTTC

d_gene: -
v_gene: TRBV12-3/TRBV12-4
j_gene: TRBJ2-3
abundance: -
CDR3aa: CASSLESLTDTQYF
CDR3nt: TGTGCCAGCAGTTTAGAAAGCCTCACAGATACGCAGTATTTT

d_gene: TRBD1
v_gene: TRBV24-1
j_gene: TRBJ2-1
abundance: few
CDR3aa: CATSEHGQARSYNEQFF
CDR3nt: TGTGCCACCAGTGAACATGGACAGGCTAGGTCCTACAATGAGCAGTTCTTC

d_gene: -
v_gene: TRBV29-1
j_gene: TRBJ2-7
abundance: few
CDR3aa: CSVAWDISYEQYF
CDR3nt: TGCAGCGTTGCCTGGGACATATCCTACGAGCAGTACTTC

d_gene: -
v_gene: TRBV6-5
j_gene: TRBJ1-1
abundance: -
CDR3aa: CASSYMQGRTEAFF
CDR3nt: TGTGCCAGCAGTTACATGCAGGGACGCACTGAAGCTTTCTTT

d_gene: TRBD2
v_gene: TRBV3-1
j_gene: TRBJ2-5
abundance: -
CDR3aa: CASSQGTSGGRQETQYF
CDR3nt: TGTGCCAGCAGCCAGGGGACTAGCGGGGGCCGCCAAGAGACCCAGTACTTC

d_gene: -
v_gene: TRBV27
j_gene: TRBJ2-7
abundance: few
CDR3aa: CASRPTGYYEQYF
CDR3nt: TGTGCCAGTAGGCCGACTGGGTACTACGAGCAGTACTTC

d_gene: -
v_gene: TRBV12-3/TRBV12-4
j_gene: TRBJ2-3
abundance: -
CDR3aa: CASSLVKASTDTQYF
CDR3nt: TGTGCCAGCAGTTTAGTAAAGGCTAGCACAGATACGCAGTATTTT

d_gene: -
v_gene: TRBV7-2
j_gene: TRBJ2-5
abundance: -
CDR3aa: CASSLAPPETQYF
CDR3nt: TGTGCCAGCAGCTTAGCACCCCCAGAGACCCAGTACTTC

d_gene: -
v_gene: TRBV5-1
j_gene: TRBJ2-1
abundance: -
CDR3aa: CASSLGRGLEQFF
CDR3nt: TGCGCCAGCAGCTTGGGGAGAGGGCTTGAGCAGTTCTTC

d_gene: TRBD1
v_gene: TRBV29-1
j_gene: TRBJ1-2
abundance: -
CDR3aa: CSVDSDRSTADYGYTF
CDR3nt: TGCAGCGTTGATTCGGACAGGTCTACTGCGGACTATGGCTACACCTTC

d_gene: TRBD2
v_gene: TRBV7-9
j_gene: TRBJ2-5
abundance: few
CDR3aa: CASSLRLAGSQETQYF
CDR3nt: TGTGCCAGCAGCCTGAGACTAGCGGGTTCCCAAGAGACCCAGTACTTC

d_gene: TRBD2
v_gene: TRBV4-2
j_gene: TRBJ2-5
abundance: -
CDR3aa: CASSQKAGGLQETQYF
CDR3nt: TGTGCCAGCAGCCAAAAAGCGGGGGGCCTCCAAGAGACCCAGTACTTC

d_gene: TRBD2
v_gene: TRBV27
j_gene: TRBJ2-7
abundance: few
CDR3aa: CASSFSGSQSYEQYF
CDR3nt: TGTGCCAGCAGTTTCAGCGGGAGTCAGTCCTACGAGCAGTACTTC

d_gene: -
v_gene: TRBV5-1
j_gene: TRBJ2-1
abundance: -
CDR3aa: CASSQQGIGNEQFF
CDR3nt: TGCGCCAGCAGCCAACAGGGTATTGGCAATGAGCAGTTCTTC

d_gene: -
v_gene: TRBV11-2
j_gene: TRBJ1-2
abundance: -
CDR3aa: CASSLSSAKPNYGYTF
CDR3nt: TGTGCCAGCAGCTTATCTTCGGCGAAACCTAACTATGGCTACACCTTC

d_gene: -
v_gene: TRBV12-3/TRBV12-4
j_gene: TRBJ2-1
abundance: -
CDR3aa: CASWVGYNEQFF
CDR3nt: TGTGCCAGCTGGGTGGGCTACAATGAGCAGTTCTTC

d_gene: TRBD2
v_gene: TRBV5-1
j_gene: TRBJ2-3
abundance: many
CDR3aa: CASSLGTSGSTDTQYF
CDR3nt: TGTGCCAGCAGCTTGGGGACTAGCGGGAGCACAGATACGCAGTATTTT

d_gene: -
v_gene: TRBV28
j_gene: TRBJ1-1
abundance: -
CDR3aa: CASSLVGGRIEAFF
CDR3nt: TGTGCCAGCAGTTTGGTAGGGGGGCGCATTGAAGCTTTCTTT

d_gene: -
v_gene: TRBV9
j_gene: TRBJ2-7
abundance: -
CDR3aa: CASSVGGRADYEQYF
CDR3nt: TGTGCCAGCAGCGTAGGGGGCAGGGCAGACTACGAGCAGTACTTC

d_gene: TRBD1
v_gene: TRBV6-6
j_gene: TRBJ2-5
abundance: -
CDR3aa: CASSSPQTGVGETQYF
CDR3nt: TGTGCCAGCAGTTCCCCTCAGACAGGGGTCGGAGAGACCCAGTACTTC

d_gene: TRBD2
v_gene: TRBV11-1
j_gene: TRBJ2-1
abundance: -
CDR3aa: CASRRNPGTGMLAGGRNEQFF
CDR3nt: TGTGCCAGCAGACGCAATCCCGGGACAGGGATGCTAGCGGGGGGTCGAAATGAGCAGTTCTTC

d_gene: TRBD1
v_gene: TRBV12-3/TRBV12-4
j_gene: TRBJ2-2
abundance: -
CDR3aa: CASSLTGRSPGELFF
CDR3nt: TGTGCCAGCAGTTTGACAGGGCGATCACCCGGGGAGCTGTTTTTT

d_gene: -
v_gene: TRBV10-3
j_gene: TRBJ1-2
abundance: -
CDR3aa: CATGHTYGYTF
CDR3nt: TGTGCCACTGGACATACCTATGGCTACACCTTC

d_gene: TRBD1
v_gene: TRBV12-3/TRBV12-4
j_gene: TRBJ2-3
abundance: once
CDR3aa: CASSSGQAVTDTQYF
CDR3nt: TGTGCCAGCAGTTCGGGACAGGCCGTCACAGATACGCAGTATTTT

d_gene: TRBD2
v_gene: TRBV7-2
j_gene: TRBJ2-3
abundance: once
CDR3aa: CASSRSGRAGGDTQYF
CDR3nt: TGTGCCAGCAGCCGTAGCGGGAGGGCCGGGGGAGATACGCAGTATTTT

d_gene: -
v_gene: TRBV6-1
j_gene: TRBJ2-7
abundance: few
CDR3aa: CASSGSAGDYEQYF
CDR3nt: TGTGCCAGCAGTGGTTCTGCAGGGGACTACGAGCAGTACTTC

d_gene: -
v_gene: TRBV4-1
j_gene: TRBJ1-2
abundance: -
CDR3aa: CASSLAGAAYGYTF
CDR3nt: TGCGCCAGCAGCCTGGCGGGGGCGGCCTATGGCTACACCTTC

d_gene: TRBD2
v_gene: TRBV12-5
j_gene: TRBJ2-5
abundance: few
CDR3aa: CASGLVLTSKGETQYF
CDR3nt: TGTGCTAGTGGTTTGGTACTGACTAGCAAAGGAGAGACCCAGTACTTC

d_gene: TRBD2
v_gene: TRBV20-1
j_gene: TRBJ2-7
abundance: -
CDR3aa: CSAPRPTSGDEQYF
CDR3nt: TGCAGTGCTCCCCGACCGACTAGCGGGGACGAGCAGTACTTC

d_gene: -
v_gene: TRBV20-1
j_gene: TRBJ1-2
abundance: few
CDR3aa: CSVKGGGMNYGYTF
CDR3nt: TGCAGTGTTAAAGGGGGGGGGATGAACTATGGCTACACCTTC

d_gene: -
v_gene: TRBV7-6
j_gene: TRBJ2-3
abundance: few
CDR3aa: CASSSDWGPDTQYF
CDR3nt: TGTGCCAGCAGCTCGGACTGGGGGCCAGATACGCAGTATTTT

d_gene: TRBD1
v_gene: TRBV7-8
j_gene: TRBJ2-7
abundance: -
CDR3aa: CASSLETGAYEQYF
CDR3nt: TGTGCCAGCAGCTTAGAGACAGGGGCATACGAGCAGTACTTC

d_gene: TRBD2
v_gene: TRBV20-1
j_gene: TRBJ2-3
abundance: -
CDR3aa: CSASGGAYTDTQYF
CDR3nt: TGCAGTGCTAGCGGGGGGGCCTACACAGATACGCAGTATTTT

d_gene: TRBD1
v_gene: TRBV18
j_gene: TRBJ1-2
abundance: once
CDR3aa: CASSPPSQGRGSWGYTF
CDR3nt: TGTGCCAGCTCACCACCGTCACAGGGGAGAGGAAGTTGGGGCTACACCTTC

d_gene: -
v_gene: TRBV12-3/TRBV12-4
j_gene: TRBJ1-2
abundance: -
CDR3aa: CASSTGTLNYGYTF
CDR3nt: TGTGCCAGCAGTACCGGGACTCTTAACTATGGCTACACCTTC

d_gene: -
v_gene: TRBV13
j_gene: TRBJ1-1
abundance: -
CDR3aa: CASSLIGGRDRAEAFF
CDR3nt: TGTGCCAGCAGCTTGATCGGGGGTCGGGATAGGGCTGAAGCTTTCTTT

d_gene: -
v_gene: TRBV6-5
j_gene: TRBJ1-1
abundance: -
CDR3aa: CASRRQLNTEAFF
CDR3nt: TGTGCCAGCAGACGACAGTTGAACACTGAAGCTTTCTTT

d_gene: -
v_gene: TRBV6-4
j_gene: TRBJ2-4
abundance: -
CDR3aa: CASRSLRRAKNIQYF
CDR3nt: TGTGCCAGCAGAAGCTTAAGGCGAGCCAAAAACATTCAGTACTTC

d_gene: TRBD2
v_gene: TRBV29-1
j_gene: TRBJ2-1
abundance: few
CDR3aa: CSVVGLAGGTNNEQFF
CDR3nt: TGCAGCGTTGTAGGCCTAGCGGGAGGGACGAACAATGAGCAGTTCTTC

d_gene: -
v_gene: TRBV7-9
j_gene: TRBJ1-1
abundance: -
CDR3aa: CASSSTRVRHTEAFF
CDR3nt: TGTGCCAGCAGCTCCACGAGGGTCAGGCACACTGAAGCTTTCTTT

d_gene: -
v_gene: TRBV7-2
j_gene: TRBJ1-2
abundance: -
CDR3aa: CASSLHLGRDGYTF
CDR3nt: TGTGCCAGCAGCTTACATCTGGGCCGGGATGGCTACACCTTC

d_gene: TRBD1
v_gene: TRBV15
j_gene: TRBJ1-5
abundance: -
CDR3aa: CATGTGEFGQPQHF
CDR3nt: TGTGCCACAGGGACAGGGGAATTTGGGCAGCCCCAGCATTTT

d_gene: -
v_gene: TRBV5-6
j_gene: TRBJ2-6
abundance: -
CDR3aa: CASSFDSSNVLTF
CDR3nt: TGTGCCAGCAGCTTCGACTCTTCCAACGTCCTGACTTTC

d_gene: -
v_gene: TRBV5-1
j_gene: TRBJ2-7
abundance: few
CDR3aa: CASGPEGGLYYEQYF
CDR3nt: TGCGCCAGCGGCCCCGAGGGGGGGCTGTACTACGAGCAGTACTTC

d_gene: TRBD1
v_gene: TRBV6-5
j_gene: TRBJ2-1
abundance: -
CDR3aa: CASSYWPGTGPGNEQFF
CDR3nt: TGTGCCAGCAGTTACTGGCCCGGGACAGGTCCGGGAAATGAGCAGTTCTTC

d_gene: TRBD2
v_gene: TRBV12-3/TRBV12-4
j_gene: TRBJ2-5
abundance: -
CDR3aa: CASSRTSQQTQYF
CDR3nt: TGTGCCAGCAGCCGGACTAGCCAGCAGACCCAGTACTTC

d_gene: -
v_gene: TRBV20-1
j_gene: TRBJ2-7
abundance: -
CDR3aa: CSARDPITVGLSFYEQYF
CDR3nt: TGCAGTGCTAGAGATCCGATTACTGTGGGGCTCTCATTCTACGAGCAGTACTTC

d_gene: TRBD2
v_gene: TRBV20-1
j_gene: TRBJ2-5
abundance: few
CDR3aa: CSGAGLVAGPQETQYF
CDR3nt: TGCAGTGGGGCAGGTCTGGTAGCGGGGCCCCAAGAGACCCAGTACTTC

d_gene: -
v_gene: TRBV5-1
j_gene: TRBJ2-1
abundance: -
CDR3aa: CASSLAMGLTYNEQFF
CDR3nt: TGCGCCAGCAGCTTGGCCATGGGTTTGACCTACAATGAGCAGTTCTTC

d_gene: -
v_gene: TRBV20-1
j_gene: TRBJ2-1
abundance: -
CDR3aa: CSASSTAIRTSEPFF
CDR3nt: TGCAGTGCTAGTTCGACAGCCATTCGGACAAGTGAGCCGTTCTTC

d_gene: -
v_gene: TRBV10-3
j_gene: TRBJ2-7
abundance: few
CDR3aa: CAISEQGATYEQYF
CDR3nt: TGTGCCATCAGTGAGCAGGGAGCAACCTACGAGCAGTACTTC

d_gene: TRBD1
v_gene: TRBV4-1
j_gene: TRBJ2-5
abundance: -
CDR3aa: CASSQEVPRGQETQYF
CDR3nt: TGCGCCAGCAGCCAAGAGGTGCCCAGGGGGCAAGAGACCCAGTACTTC

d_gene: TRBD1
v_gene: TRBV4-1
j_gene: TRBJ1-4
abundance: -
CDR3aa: CATKQGADNEKLFF
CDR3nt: TGCGCCACAAAACAGGGGGCGGATAATGAAAAACTGTTTTTT

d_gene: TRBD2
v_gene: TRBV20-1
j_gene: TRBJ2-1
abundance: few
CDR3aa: CSARDGGLAGIYNEQFF
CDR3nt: TGCAGTGCTAGAGATGGGGGACTAGCGGGGATCTACAATGAGCAGTTCTTC

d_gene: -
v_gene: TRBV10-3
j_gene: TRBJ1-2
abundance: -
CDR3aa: CAISRGTSNYGYTF
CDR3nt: TGTGCCATCAGTCGGGGGACCTCTAACTATGGCTACACCTTC

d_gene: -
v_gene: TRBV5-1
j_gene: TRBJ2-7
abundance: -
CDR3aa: CASNPSAGSGYEQYF
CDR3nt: TGCGCCAGCAATCCCTCAGCAGGCTCGGGGTACGAGCAGTACTTC

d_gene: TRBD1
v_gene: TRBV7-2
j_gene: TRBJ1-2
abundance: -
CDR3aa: CASSPDRDNGYTF
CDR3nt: TGTGCCAGCAGCCCGGACAGGGATAATGGCTACACCTTC

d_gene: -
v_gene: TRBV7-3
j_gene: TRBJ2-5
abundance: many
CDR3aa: CASSLRGGAGETQYF
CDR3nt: TGTGCCAGCAGCTTAAGAGGGGGGGCCGGGGAGACCCAGTACTTC